What follows describes a single TCR beta chain. It was during active infection that Seattle patients were enrolled and then longitudinally followed. The sample originates from a study of blood T cell repertoires in COVID-19. Study-wide context: Samples came from the United States, Italy and Spain, spanning acute and convalescent COVID-19.

This CDR3 is 16 amino acids long. Germline V gene lookup returns CDR1 LGHNA and CDR2 YNFKEQ. V was shortened by 5 bases and J by 1 base, with 15 bases between the two germline ends. The authors' processing: For nucleated cells, counts were estimated from reference gene primer amplification. TCRdb's copy holds only in-frame clones and misses some; the assay was immunoSEQ multiplex PCR. V and J calls plus clone size are reproduced from that table; the DNA served to infer D and trimming. Here the sample spans just over 250,000 clones, roughly 88% being singletons. Sequencing used peripheral blood. The TCR comes from a woman between 65 and 79 years old with COVID-19, enrolled during active disease. The chain couples TRBV4-2 to TRBJ1-3, with a weak D call TRBD1 (6 bases). Here the CDR3 reads CASSEYTGRSGNTIYF. For the CDR3, the DNA is TGTGCCAGCAGCGAATATACAGGGAGATCTGGAAACACCATATATTTT.